A selection of T cell receptor beta chains follows, all from one sample in a study of OX40 agonist ivuxolimab in advanced cancers. Repertoires were generated with immunoSEQ multiplex PCR, while TCRdb's copy carries only in-frame clones and drops some. The sample consists of approximately 70,000 clones, approximately 90% of them appearing once. The sample consisted of CD4+ or CD8+ T cells sorted from blood, taken in a trial of the OX40 agonist ivuxolimab. The receptors derive from an adult with an advanced solid tumor such as melanoma, head and neck, liver or kidney cancer. Both conserved end residues are trimmed from each CDR3.

TRBV27	TRBJ1-2	ASSYLGDYGYT
TRBV4-3	TRBJ2-1	ASSQGLTGGRTNEQF
TRBV4-3	TRBJ2-3	ASSQGPVDTQY
TRBV11-2	TRBJ2-3	ASSSPGGAVDTDTQY
TRBV29-1	TRBJ2-1	SVMVAGVSSYNEQF
TRBV9	TRBJ2-2	ASSPGITGELF
TRBV19	TRBJ1-6	ASSIWGSNSPLH
TRBV15	TRBJ2-3	ATSSRDSQLFATQY
TRBV27	TRBJ1-1	ASSLMGLDTEAF
TRBV10-3	TRBJ1-5	AISESGRNQPQH
TRBV5-6	TRBJ1-4	ASSWKTGGMYEKLF
TRBV9	TRBJ1-1	ASSPPGNVEAF
TRBV5-8	TRBJ1-5	ASSSGTGGQPQH
TRBV5-4	TRBJ2-5	ASSPGTYQETQY
TRBV19	TRBJ1-4	ASSISQPATNEKLF
TRBV6-5	TRBJ2-1	ASSYASGDNEQF
TRBV7-1	TRBJ2-6	ASSEVRGQSRANVLT
TRBV6-5	TRBJ2-7	ASSYSTSGSYEQY
TRBV11-2	TRBJ1-1	ASSLDTEAF
TRBV27	TRBJ1-1	ASLTGGTEAF
TRBV6-1	TRBJ1-1	ASSFQGAAVEAF
TRBV5-4	TRBJ1-2	ASSFGTPYGYT
TRBV4-3	TRBJ2-1	ASSLYGGNNEQF
TRBV6-5	TRBJ2-7	ASSLGLSSYEQY
TRBV7-3	TRBJ2-7	ASSSSQDRVYEQY
TRBV10-3	TRBJ2-3	AISEVAGGGEDTQY
TRBV7-9	TRBJ2-7	ASSLGQGLRYEQY
TRBV13	TRBJ2-7	ASSSRRSSYEQY
TRBV4-3	TRBJ1-3	ASSQDRGLGNTIY
TRBV27	TRBJ2-3	ASSPRTGSVTDTQY
TRBV4-1	TRBJ2-1	ASSQVGEQF
TRBV19	TRBJ1-1	ASSIEVGGETEAF
TRBV11-1	TRBJ1-1	ASSFDRVQGLTNTEAF
TRBV28	TRBJ1-1	ASSFVAGRMNTEAF